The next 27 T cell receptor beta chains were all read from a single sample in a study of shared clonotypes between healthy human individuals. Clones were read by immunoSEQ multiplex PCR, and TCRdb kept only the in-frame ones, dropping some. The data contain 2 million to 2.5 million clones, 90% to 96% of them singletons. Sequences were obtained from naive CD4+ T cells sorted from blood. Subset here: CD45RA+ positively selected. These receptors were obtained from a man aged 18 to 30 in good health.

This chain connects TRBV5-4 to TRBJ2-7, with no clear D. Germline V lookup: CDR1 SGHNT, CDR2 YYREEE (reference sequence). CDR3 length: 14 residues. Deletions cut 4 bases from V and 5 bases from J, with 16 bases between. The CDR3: CASSPFAGHNEQYF. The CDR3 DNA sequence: TGTGCCAGCAGCCCCTTTGCAGGTCATAACGAGCAGTACTTC.

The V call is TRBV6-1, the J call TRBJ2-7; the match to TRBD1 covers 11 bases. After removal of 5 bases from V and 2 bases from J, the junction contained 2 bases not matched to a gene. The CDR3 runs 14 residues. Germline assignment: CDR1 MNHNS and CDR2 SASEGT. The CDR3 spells CASSPDRGPYEQYF. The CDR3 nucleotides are TGTGCCAGCAGTCCGGACAGGGGGCCCTACGAGCAGTACTTC.

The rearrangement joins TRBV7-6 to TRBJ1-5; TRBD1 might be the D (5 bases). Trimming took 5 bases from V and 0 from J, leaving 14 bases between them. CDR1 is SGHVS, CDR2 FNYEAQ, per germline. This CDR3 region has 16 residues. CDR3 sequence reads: CASSGRDGDSNQPQHF. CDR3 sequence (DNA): TGTGCCAGCAGCGGCCGGGACGGGGATAGCAATCAGCCCCAGCATTTT.

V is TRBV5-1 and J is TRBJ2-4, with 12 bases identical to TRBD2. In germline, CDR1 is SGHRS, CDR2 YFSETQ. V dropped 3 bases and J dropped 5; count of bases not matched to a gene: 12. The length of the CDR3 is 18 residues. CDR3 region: CASSWASGRALGENIQYF. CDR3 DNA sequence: TGCGCCAGCAGCTGGGCTAGCGGGAGGGCCCTAGGTGAAAACATTCAGTACTTC.

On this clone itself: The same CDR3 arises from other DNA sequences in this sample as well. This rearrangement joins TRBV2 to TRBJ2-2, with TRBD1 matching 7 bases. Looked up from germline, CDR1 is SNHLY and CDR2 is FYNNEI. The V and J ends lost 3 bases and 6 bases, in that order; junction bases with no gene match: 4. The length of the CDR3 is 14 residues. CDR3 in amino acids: CASSDDTGAGELFF. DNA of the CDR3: TGTGCCAGCAGTGATGATACAGGGGCCGGGGAGCTGTTTTTT.

Here the CDR3 reads CASGGRGTDTQYF. The CDR3 DNA sequence: TGTGCCAGCGGTGGCAGGGGGACAGATACGCAGTATTTT. The rearrangement joins TRBV2 to TRBJ2-3, with 7 nucleotides matching TRBD1. Germline CDR1 reads SNHLY; CDR2 reads FYNNEI. This CDR3 has 13 amino acids. V lost 8 bases and J lost 3; bases outside the gene matches: 5.

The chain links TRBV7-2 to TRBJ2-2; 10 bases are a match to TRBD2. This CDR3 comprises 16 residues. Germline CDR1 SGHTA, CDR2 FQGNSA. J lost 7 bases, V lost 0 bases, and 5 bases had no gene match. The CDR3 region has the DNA TGTGCCAGCAGCTTAGCTAGCGGGAGGAGCAGCGGGGAGCTGTTTTTT. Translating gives CASSLASGRSSGELFF.

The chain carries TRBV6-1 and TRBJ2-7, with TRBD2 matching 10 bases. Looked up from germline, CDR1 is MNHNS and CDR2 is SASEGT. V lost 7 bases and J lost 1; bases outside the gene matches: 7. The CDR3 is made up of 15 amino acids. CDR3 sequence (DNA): TGTGCCAGCAAGTGGACTAGCGGCCCATCCTACGAGCAGTACTTC. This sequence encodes CASKWTSGPSYEQYF.

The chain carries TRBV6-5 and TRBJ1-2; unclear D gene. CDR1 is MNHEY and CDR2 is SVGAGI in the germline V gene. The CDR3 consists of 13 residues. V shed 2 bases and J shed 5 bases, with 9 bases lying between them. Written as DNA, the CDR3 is TGTGCCAGCAGTTACGAACTCGTGTATGGCTACACCTTC. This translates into CASSYELVYGYTF.

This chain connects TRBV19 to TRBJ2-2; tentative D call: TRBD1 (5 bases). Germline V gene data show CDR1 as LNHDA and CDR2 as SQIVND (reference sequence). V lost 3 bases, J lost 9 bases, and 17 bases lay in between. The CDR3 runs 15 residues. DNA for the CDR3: TGTGCCAGTAGTATGGCCGACAGTTACACAAGGGAGCTGTTTTTT. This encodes CASSMADSYTRELFF.

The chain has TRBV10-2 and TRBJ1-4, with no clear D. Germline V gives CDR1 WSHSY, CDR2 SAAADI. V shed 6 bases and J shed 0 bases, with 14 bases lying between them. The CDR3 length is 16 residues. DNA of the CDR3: TGCGCCAGCAGGGAACACAGACTTGCAACTAATGAAAAACTGTTTTTT. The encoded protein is CASREHRLATNEKLFF.

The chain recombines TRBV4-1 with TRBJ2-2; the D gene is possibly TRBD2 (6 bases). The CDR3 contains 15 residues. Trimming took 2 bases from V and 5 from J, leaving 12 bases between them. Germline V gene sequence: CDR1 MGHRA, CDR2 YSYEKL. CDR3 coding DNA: TGCGCCAGCAGCCAACCAGCGGGCCCGACCGGGGAGCTGTTTTTT. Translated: CASSQPAGPTGELFF.

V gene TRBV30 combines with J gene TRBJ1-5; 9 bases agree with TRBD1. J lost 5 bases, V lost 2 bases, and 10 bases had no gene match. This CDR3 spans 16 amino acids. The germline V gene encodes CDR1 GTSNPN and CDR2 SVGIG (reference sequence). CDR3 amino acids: CAWSPPGQGFHQPQHF. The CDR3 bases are TGTGCCTGGAGTCCTCCGGGACAGGGTTTTCATCAGCCCCAGCATTTT.

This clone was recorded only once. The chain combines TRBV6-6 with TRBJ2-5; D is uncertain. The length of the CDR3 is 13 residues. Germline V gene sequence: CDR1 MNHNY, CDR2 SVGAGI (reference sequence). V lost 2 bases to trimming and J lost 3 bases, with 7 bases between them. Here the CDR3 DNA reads TGTGCCAGCAGTTACGGGTTTGAAGAGACCCAGTACTTC. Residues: CASSYGFEETQYF.

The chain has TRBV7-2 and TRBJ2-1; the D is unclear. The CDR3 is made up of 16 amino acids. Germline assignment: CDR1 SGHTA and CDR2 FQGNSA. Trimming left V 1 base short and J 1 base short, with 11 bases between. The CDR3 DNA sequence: TGTGCCAGCAGCTTAGGTAGGGCGCCTTCCTACAATGAGCAGTTCTTC. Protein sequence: CASSLGRAPSYNEQFF.

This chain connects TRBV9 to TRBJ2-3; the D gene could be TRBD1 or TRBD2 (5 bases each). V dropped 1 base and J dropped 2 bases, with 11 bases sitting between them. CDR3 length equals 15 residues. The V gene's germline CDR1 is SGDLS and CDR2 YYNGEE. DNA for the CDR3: TGTGCCAGCAGCGTATTTATCGGGGCCACAGATACGCAGTATTTT. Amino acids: CASSVFIGATDTQYF.

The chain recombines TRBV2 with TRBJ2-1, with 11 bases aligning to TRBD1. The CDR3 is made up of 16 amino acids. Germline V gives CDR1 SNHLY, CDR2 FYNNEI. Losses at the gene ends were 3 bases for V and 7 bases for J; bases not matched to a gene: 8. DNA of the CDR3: TGTGCCAGCAGTGATCGGGACAGGGGGATGAGGAATGAGCAGTTCTTC. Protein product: CASSDRDRGMRNEQFF.

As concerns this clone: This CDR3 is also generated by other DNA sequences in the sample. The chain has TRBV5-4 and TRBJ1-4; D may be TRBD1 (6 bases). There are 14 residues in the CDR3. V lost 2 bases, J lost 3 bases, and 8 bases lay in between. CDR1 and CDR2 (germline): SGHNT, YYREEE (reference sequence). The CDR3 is CASSLGGSNEKLFF. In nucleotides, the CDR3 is TGTGCCAGCAGCTTAGGGGGGTCTAATGAAAAACTGTTTTTT.

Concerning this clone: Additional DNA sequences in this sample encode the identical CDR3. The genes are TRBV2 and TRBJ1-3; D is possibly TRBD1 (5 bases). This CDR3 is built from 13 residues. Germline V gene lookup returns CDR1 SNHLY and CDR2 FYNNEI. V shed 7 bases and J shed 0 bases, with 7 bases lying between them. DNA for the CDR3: TGTGCCAGCACAGGGAGCTCTGGAAACACCATATATTTT. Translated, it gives CASTGSSGNTIYF.

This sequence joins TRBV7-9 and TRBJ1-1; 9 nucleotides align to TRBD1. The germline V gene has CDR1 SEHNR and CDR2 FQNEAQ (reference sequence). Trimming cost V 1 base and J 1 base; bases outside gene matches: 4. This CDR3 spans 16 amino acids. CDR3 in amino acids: CASSLELGQGNTEAFF. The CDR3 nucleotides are TGTGCCAGCAGCTTAGAATTGGGACAGGGGAACACTGAAGCTTTCTTT.

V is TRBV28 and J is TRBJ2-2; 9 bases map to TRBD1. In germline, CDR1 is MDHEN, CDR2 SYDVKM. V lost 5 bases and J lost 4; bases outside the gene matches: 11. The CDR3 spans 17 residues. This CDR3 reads CASSRYGGQGFTGELFF. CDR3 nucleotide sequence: TGTGCCAGCAGTCGCTACGGGGGACAGGGTTTCACCGGGGAGCTGTTTTTT.

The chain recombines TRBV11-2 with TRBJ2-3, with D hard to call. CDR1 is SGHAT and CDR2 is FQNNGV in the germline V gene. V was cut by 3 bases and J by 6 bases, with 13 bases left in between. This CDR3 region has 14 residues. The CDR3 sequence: CASSFRFRSDTQYF. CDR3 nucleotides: TGTGCCAGCAGCTTCCGTTTCAGGTCCGATACGCAGTATTTT.

This chain's CDR3 is CAWSTSGPNEQYF. The CDR3 coding sequence is TGTGCCTGGTCGACTAGCGGTCCCAACGAGCAGTACTTC. This rearrangement joins TRBV30 to TRBJ2-7; 9 bases match TRBD2. The V gene end was trimmed by 5 bases and the J gene end by 5 bases; junction bases not matched to a gene: 7. Germline-derived CDR1 and CDR2 are GTSNPN and SVGIG (reference sequence). The CDR3 covers 13 residues.

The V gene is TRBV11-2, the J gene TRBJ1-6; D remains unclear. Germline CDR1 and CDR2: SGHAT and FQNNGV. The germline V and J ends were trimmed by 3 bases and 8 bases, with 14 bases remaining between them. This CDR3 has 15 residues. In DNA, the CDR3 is TGTGCCAGCAGCTTCGCAGGTTCGGTTGATTCACCCCTCCACTTT. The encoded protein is CASSFAGSVDSPLHF.

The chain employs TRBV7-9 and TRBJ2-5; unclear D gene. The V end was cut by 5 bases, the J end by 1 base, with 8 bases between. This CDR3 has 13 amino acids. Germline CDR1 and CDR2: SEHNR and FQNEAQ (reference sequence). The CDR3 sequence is CASSLLVQETQYF. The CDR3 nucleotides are TGTGCCAGCAGCCTACTGGTCCAAGAGACCCAGTACTTC. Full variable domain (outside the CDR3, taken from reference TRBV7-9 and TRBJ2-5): DTGVSQNPRHKITKRGQNVTFRCDPISEHNRLYWYRQTLGQGPEFLTYFQNEAQLEKSRLLSDRFSAERPKGSFSTLEIQRTEQGDSAMYLCASSLLVQETQYFGPGTRLLVL.

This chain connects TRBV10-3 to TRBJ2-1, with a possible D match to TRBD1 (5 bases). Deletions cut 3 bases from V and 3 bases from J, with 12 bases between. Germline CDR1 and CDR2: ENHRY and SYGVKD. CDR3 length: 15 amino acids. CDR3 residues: CAISDLDSDYNEQFF. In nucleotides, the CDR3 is TGTGCCATCAGTGATTTAGACAGCGACTACAATGAGCAGTTCTTC.

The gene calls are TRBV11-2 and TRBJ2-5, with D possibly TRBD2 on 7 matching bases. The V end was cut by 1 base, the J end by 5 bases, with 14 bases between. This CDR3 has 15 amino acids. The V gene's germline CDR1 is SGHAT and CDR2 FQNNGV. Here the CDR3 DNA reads TGTGCCAGCAGCTTAGGGGCGGGGGCGATGGAGACCCAGTACTTC. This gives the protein CASSLGAGAMETQYF.